This TCR beta chain derives from a study of T cells after yellow fever vaccination. In TCRdb, the 5' RACE reads were re-called with MiXCR into one record per CDR3 protein. The repertoire has around 340,000 distinct CDR3 sequences, around 12% of them found once; the top ten carry about 3%. The CDR3 sequence is 14 residues long. CDR1 and CDR2 from the germline V gene are MDHEN and SYDVKM. Trimming shortened V by 6 bases and J by 4 bases, and 15 bases separated the two germline ends. The TCR was taken from a man aged 18 to 35 who received the YFV17D yellow fever vaccine. The J gene is TRBJ2-5, the V gene TRBV28; D tentatively reads TRBD1 or TRBD2 (5 bases each). Sequenced here: CD4+ T cells sorted from PBMCs, sampled 15 days after the yellow fever booster vaccination. In nucleotides, the CDR3 is TGTGCCAGCAGCCGTAGAGGGGCCATAGAGACCCAGTACTTC. It encodes CASSRRGAIETQYF.